One and the same sample provided the 14 T cell receptor beta chains below, sequenced in a study of blood T cells in healthy people across ages. The authors ran a second PCR of roughly 6 to 12 cycles using a sample-barcoded 5' primer and a J-beta primer mix. TCRdb called the 5' RACE reads again in MiXCR, with one record for every CDR3 protein. The sample lists some 640,000 distinct CDR3 sequences, about 30% occurring once. Sequencing was carried out using blood. The source is an elderly woman in good health.

This clonotype was counted many times. The rearrangement joins TRBV9 to TRBJ1-2, with a tentative D call TRBD1 (5 bases). The CDR3 sequence is 11 residues long. Germline loops: CDR1 SGDLS, CDR2 YYNGEE. The V end was cut by 3 bases, the J end by 8 bases, with 8 bases between. CDR3 DNA sequence: TGTGCCAGCAGCGGGGAGGGGGGCTACACCTTC. Its translation is CASSGEGGYTF.

A few counts support this clonotype. One base away lies a much larger clone, so this may be a sequencing read error. This chain connects TRBV11-2 to TRBJ2-3; perhaps D is TRBD1 or TRBD2 (5 bases each). CDR1 is SGHAT, CDR2 FQNNGV, per germline. The V and J ends lost 5 bases and 4 bases respectively, with 13 bases between them. There are 14 residues in the CDR3. The CDR3 is CASSIHGASDTQYF. CDR3 DNA: TGTGCCAGCAGCATCCACGGGGCATCAGATACGCAGTATTTT.

This clonotype occurred a few times. The rearrangement uses TRBV5-5 and TRBJ2-5; a possible D gene is TRBD1 (6 bases). There are 14 residues in the CDR3. Germline CDR1 SGHKS, CDR2 YYEKEE (reference sequence). V shed 0 bases and J shed 4 bases, with 10 bases lying between them. In DNA, the CDR3 is TGTGCCAGCAGCTTGGCCCCAGGGGTAGAGACCCAGTACTTC. Amino acids: CASSLAPGVETQYF.

This clonotype was seen ten or more times. The genes are TRBV5-6 and TRBJ2-1; 9 bases line up with TRBD2. With 4 bases clipped from V and 7 bases from J, the junction kept 6 bases outside the gene matches. The CDR3 is 14 amino acids. The V gene's germline CDR1 is SGHDT and CDR2 YYEEEE. The CDR3 DNA sequence: TGTGCCAGCAGCCGGGGAACTAGCGGGAATGAGCAGTTCTTC. Translating it yields CASSRGTSGNEQFF. Drawing the rest from reference TRBV5-6 and TRBJ2-1, the complete variable domain is DAGVTQSPTHLIKTRGQQVTLRCSPKSGHDTVSWYQQALGQGPQFIFQYYEEEERQRGNFPDRFSGHQFPNYSSELNVNALLLGDSALYLCASSRGTSGNEQFFGPGTRLTVL.

This clonotype was counted many times. The chain carries TRBV4-1 and TRBJ1-5, with 11 bases matching TRBD1. The CDR3 contains 17 residues. J lost 2 bases, V lost 1 base, and 4 bases had no gene match. Germline V CDR1 and CDR2: MGHRA, YSYEKL. The DNA of the CDR3 is TGCGCCAGCAGCCAAGGGACAGGGGGCGCCGGCAATCAGCCCCAGCATTTT. Protein: CASSQGTGGAGNQPQHF.

This clonotype showed up many times. V usage is TRBV4-2 and J usage is TRBJ2-5; 11 bases agree with TRBD2. There are 16 residues in the CDR3. Per the germline V gene, CDR1 is LGHNA and CDR2 is YNFKEQ. V dropped 4 bases and J dropped 4; count of bases not matched to a gene: 8. The CDR3 here is CASSPSLAGVGETQYF. In DNA, the CDR3 is TGTGCCAGCAGCCCTTCACTAGCGGGGGTAGGAGAGACCCAGTACTTC.

Of note for this clonotype: A read error is possible here, since a much larger clone lies one base away. The chain combines TRBV7-9 with TRBJ2-6; TRBD1 agrees at 7 bases. From germline, CDR1 is SEHNR and CDR2 FQNEAQ (reference sequence). V dropped 8 bases and J dropped 0; count of bases not matched to a gene: 13. CDR3 length equals 18 residues. CDR3 in DNA: TGTGCCAGCTCCCGGACAGGAAGTTTCGCCTCTGGGGCCAACGTCCTGACTTTC. Its translation: CASSRTGSFASGANVLTF. Supplemented by reference TRBV7-9 and TRBJ2-6, the full variable domain reads DTGVSQNPRHKITKRGQNVTFRCDPISEHNRLYWYRQTLGQGPEFLTYFQNEAQLEKSRLLSDRFSAERPKGSFSTLEIQRTEQGDSAMYLCASSRTGSFASGANVLTFGAGSRLTVL.

This clonotype was counted a single time. This may come from a read error, since a much larger clone is one base off. The chain joins TRBV3-1 to TRBJ2-1; TRBD2 is a possible D gene (6 bases). This CDR3 has 14 amino acids. CDR1 is LGHDT, CDR2 YNNKEL, per germline (reference sequence). V lost 1 base and J lost 10, with 14 bases in between. The CDR3 region is CASSQGAGSHEQFF. The CDR3 nucleotides read TGTGCCAGCAGCCAAGGGGCCGGGAGCCACGAGCAGTTCTTC.

The gene calls are TRBV7-2 and TRBJ2-1; D is perhaps TRBD2 (6 bases). In germline, CDR1 is SGHTA, CDR2 FQGNSA. This CDR3 is built from 13 residues. Trimming removed 5 bases from V and 9 bases from J, with 14 bases in between. The CDR3, as DNA: TGTGCCAGCAGCATCGGGACTCCACTTGAGCAGTTCTTC. Encoded protein: CASSIGTPLEQFF. The variable domain in full, completed from reference TRBV7-2 and TRBJ2-1, reads GAGVSQSPSNKVTEKGKDVELRCDPISGHTALYWYRQSLGQGLEFLIYFQGNSAPDKSGLPSDRFSAERTGGSVSTLTIQRTQQEDSAVYLCASSIGTPLEQFFGPGTRLTVL.

This clonotype has ten or more counts. The chain uses TRBV11-3 and TRBJ2-3; 7 bases align to TRBD2. The CDR3 length is 15 residues. Losses at the gene ends were 4 bases for V and 6 bases for J; bases not matched to a gene: 10. Germline CDR1 and CDR2: SGHNT and YENEEA. The CDR3 reads CASSSGTTAFDTQYF. The DNA of the CDR3 is TGTGCCAGCAGCTCCGGGACTACAGCTTTTGATACGCAGTATTTT.

Details on this clonotype: A read error is possible here, since a much larger clone lies one base away. The genes are TRBV28 and TRBJ2-5; D may be TRBD2 (5 bases). The CDR3 is made up of 14 amino acids. Germline assignment: CDR1 MDHEN and CDR2 SYDVKM. V lost 6 bases and J 4 bases, leaving 15 bases between the germline ends. CDR3 coding DNA: TGTGCCAGCAGGTTGATCGGGAACGGAGAGACCCAGTACTTC. This codes for CASRLIGNGETQYF.

This clonotype was observed a few times. The rearrangement links TRBV19 to TRBJ2-3; D is possibly TRBD2 (5 bases). Trimming cost V 5 bases and J 4 bases, with 10 bases left between them. Germline assignment: CDR1 LNHDA and CDR2 SQIVND (reference sequence). The length of the CDR3 is 13 residues. The CDR3 loop is CASSSGWADTQYF. The CDR3 DNA is TGTGCCAGTAGTTCGGGGTGGGCAGATACGCAGTATTTT.

This chain links TRBV28 with TRBJ2-5; 11 nucleotides agree with TRBD2. Losses at the gene ends were 4 bases for V and 2 bases for J; bases not matched to a gene: 6. Germline lookup yields CDR1 MDHEN and CDR2 SYDVKM. This CDR3 has 16 residues. The CDR3 DNA reads TGTGCCAGCAGTTATTTGACTAGCGGGAAGCAAGAGACCCAGTACTTC. It is translated as CASSYLTSGKQETQYF. Based on the CDR3 plus reference TRBV28 and TRBJ2-5, the full variable domain is DVKVTQSSRYLVKRTGEKVFLECVQDMDHENMFWYRQDPGLGLRLIYFSYDVKMKEKGDIPEGYSVSREKKERFSLILESASTNQTSMYLCASSYLTSGKQETQYFGPGTRLLVL.

This clonotype has at least ten counts. The chain has TRBV11-2 and TRBJ2-7; no definite D call. Looked up from germline, CDR1 is SGHAT and CDR2 is FQNNGV. V gave up 5 bases and J gave up 2 bases, with 19 bases separating them. The CDR3 loop spans 16 amino acids. The CDR3 bases are TGTGCCAGCAGCGTTCGTTCCCCGGTTTTAACCTACGAGCAGTACTTC. This sequence encodes CASSVRSPVLTYEQYF.